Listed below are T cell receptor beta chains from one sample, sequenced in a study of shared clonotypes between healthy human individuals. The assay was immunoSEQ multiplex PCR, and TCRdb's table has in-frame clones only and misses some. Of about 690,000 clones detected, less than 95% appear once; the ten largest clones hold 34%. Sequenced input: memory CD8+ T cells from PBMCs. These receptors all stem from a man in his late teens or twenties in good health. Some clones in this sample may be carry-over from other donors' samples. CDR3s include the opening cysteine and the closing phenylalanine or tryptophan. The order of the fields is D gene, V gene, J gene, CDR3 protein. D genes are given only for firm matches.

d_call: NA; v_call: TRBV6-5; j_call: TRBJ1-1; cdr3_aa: CASSYSSEVTEAFF
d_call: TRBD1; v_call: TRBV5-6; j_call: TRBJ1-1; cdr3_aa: CASSPGGAGTEAFF
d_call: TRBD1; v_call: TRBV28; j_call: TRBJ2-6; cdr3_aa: CASSPLTGGGYSGANVLTF
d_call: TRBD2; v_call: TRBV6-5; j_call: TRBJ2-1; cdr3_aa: CASSYLTSVTYNEQFF
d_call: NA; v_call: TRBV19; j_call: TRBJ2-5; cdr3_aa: CASSIRDGVGSPQYF
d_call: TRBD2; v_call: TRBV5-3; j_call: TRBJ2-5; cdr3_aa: CPIPGGAQETQYF
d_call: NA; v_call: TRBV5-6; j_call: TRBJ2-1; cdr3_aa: CASSLAPNEQFF
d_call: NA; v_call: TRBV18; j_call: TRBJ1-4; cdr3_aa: CASSPADRATNEKLFF
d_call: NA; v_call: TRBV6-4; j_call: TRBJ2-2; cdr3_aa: CASSPSVANTGELFF
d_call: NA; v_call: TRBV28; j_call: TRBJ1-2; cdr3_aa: CASSLSGGGEPALTF
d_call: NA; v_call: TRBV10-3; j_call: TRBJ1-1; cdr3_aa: CAISLDSGTEAFF
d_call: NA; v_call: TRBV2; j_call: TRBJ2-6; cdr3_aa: CASSERSSGANVLTF
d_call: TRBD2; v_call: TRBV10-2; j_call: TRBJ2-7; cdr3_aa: CASDRTSGRGEQYF
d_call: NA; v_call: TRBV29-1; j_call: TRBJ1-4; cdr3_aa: CSVEDPTAYEKLFF
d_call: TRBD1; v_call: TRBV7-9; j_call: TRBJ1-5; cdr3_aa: CASSSSTGGEPQHF
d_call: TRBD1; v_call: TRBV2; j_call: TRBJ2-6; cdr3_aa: CASRDRGPPSGANVLTF
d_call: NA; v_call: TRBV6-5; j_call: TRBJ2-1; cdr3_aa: CASSYSGAGNEQFF
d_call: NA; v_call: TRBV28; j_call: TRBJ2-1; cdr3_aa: CASSAGLNLHEQFF
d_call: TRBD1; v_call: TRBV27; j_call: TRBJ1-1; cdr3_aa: CASSDDRESVTEAFF
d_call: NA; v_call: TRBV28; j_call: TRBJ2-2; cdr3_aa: CASNPGVGEGTGELFF
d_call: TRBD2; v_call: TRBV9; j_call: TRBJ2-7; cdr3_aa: CASSVGASGTYEQYF
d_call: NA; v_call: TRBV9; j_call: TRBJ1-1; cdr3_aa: CASSDDKRMNTEAFF
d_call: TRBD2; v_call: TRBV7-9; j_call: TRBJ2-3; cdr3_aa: CASSGSGRPYTDTQYF
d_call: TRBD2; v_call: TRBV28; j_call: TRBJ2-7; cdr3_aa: CASSSPRLAGWYEQYF
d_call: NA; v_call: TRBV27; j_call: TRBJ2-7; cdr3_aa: CASSPSPRRDPLGEQYF
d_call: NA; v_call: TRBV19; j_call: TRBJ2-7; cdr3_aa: CASSIRGPPGYEQYF
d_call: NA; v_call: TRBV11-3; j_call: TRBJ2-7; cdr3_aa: CASSLGPLEAYEQYF
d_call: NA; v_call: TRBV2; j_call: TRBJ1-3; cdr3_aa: CASLRLTRDSGNTIYF
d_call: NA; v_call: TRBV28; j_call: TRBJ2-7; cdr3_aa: CASSSLGQIYEQYF
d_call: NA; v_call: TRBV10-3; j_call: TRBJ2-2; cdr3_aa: CATGPGGLTGELFF
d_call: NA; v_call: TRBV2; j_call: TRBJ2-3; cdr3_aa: CASSDSFSGLTDTQYF
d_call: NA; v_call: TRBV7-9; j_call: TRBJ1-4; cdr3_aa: CASSALNEKLFF
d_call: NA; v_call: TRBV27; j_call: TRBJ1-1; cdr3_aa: CASSRQRGLNTEAFF
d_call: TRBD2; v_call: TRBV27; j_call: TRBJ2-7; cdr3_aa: CASSPLMREGWPYEQYF
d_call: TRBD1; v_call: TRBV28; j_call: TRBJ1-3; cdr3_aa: CASRRTGGSFGNTIYF
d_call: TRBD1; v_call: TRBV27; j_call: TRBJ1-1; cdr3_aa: CASSLIRTGEAFF
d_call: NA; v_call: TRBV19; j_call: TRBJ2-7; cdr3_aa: CASSSYGGNYEQYF
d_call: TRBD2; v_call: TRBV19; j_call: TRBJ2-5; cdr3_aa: CASSIGGSQETQYF
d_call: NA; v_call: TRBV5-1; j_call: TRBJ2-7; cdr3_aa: CASSFKGDEQYF
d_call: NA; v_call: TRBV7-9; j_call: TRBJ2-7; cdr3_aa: CASSPKTLGSGEQYF
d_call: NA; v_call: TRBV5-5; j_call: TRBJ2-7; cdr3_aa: CASSLGLSTTNYEQYF
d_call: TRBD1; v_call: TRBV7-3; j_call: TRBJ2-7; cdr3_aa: CASSRRQGGTPYEQYF
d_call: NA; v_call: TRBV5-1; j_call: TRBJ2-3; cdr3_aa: CASSLEGSSTDTQYF
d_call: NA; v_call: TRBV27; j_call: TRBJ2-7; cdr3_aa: CASSLSRPIYEQYF